The 21 T cell receptor beta chains listed next were all sequenced from one sample in a study of blood T cells in healthy people across ages. A second roughly 6 to 11 cycle PCR used barcoded and J-beta primers. TCRdb re-derived calls from the 5' RACE reads in MiXCR, one entry per CDR3 protein. This table holds some 1,000,000 distinct CDR3 sequences, 20% to 25% found once. This sample was also put to use in a study of T cells of mothers and their children.

Sequencing was carried out using blood. The receptor set was obtained from a girl aged 2 to 9 in good health.

This clonotype came up a few times. This rearrangement joins TRBV19 to TRBJ2-7, with a possible D match to TRBD2 (6 bases). V lost 3 bases, J lost 2 bases, and 11 bases lay in between. CDR1 and CDR2 from the germline V gene are LNHDA and SQIVND (reference sequence). This CDR3 region has 14 residues. The CDR3 is CASSMGTRAYEQYF. CDR3 bases: TGTGCCAGTAGTATGGGGACTCGAGCCTACGAGCAGTACTTC. Together with reference TRBV19 and TRBJ2-7, the CDR3 gives the full variable domain: DGGITQSPKYLFRKEGQNVTLSCEQNLNHDAMYWYRQDPGQGLRLIYYSQIVNDFQKGDIAEGYSVSREKKESFPLTVTSAQKNPTAFYLCASSMGTRAYEQYFGPGTRLTVT.

The chain has TRBV4-1 and TRBJ2-1; 12 bases align to TRBD2. The CDR3 runs 18 residues. The ends lost 4 bases at V and 6 bases at J; junction bases unmatched: 13. Per germline, CDR1 MGHRA and CDR2 YSYEKL. CDR3 protein: CASSPKWTSGKGINEQFF. The CDR3 DNA follows: TGCGCCAGCAGCCCGAAGTGGACTAGCGGGAAGGGGATCAATGAGCAGTTCTTC.

The rearrangement joins TRBV7-3 to TRBJ2-5, with TRBD2 matching 9 bases. The J call is in doubt because the DNA end fits TRBJ2-1 better. CDR3 length equals 15 residues. In germline, CDR1 is SGHTA, CDR2 FQGTGA. The CDR3 region is CASSSTSGLINEQFF. As DNA, the CDR3 is TGTGCCAGCAGTTCTACTAGCGGGTTAATCAATGAGCAGTTCTTC.

There are a few counts of this clonotype. The chain joins TRBV29-1 to TRBJ1-1, with D tentatively TRBD1 (6 bases). CDR1 and CDR2 from the germline V gene are SQVTM and ANQGSEA. This CDR3 has 13 amino acids. V was cut by 6 bases and J by 0 bases, with 11 bases left in between. The CDR3 nucleotides are TGCAGCGTGCGGGGACACCTGAACACTGAAGCTTTCTTT. Its translation is CSVRGHLNTEAFF. The variable domain in full, with the rest retrieved from reference TRBV29-1 and TRBJ1-1, is SAVISQKPSRDICQRGTSLTIQCQVDSQVTMMFWYRQQPGQSLTLIATANQGSEATYESGFVIDKFPISRPNLTFSTLTVSNMSPEDSSIYLCSVRGHLNTEAFFGQGTRLTVV.

This clonotype showed up just a few times. The chain joins TRBV29-1 to TRBJ2-1; 9 bases agree with TRBD1. The CDR3 is made up of 15 amino acids. Germline CDR1 and CDR2: SQVTM and ANQGSEA. V lost 7 bases to trimming and J lost 6 bases; unmatched junction nucleotides: 13. The CDR3 region has the DNA TGCAGCGCCATTGTTCCCGGGACAGGGACCAATGAGCAGTTCTTC. Its protein product is CSAIVPGTGTNEQFF.

The chain links TRBV7-2 to TRBJ2-3; a possible D gene is TRBD1 (5 bases). The germline V and J ends were trimmed by 1 base and 6 bases, with 14 bases remaining between them. The CDR3 has 15 residues. Germline values: CDR1 SGHTA, CDR2 FQGNSA. In DNA form, the CDR3 reads TGTGCCAGCAGCTTAGAAGCAGGGTTCCGGGATACGCAGTATTTT. Translating it yields CASSLEAGFRDTQYF. The variable domain in full, completed from reference TRBV7-2 and TRBJ2-3, reads GAGVSQSPSNKVTEKGKDVELRCDPISGHTALYWYRQSLGQGLEFLIYFQGNSAPDKSGLPSDRFSAERTGGSVSTLTIQRTQQEDSAVYLCASSLEAGFRDTQYFGPGTRLTVL.

The table lists this clonotype with many counts. The gene calls are TRBV20-1 and TRBJ1-5; D is unclear. Per germline, CDR1 DFQATT and CDR2 SNEGSKA (reference sequence). The CDR3 length is 14 residues. The V end lost 7 bases, the J end lost 5 bases, and 18 bases lay between the germline ends. The CDR3 here is CSVKAPGYYQPQHF. Here the CDR3 DNA reads TGCAGTGTTAAGGCCCCGGGCTACTATCAGCCCCAGCATTTT.

This clonotype was picked up a small number of times. This chain connects TRBV5-5 to TRBJ2-2, with 10 bases matching TRBD2. Losses at the gene ends were 0 bases for V and 3 bases for J; bases not matched to a gene: 2. Germline loops: CDR1 SGHKS, CDR2 YYEKEE (reference sequence). The CDR3 covers 16 residues. The CDR3 reads CASSLVAGGYTGELFF. The CDR3 DNA reads as TGTGCCAGCAGCTTGGTAGCGGGAGGCTACACCGGGGAGCTGTTTTTT.

This clonotype has a handful of counts. The junction does not match germline at one end; this may be a read error. CDR3 DNA: TGTGCCTGCAGCGTAGACGAGACCCAGTACTTC. Translated: CACSVDETQYF. This rearrangement joins TRBV9 to TRBJ2-1; no definite D call. The J call may be faulty, since TRBJ2-5 better matches the DNA end. Germline-derived CDR1 and CDR2 are SGDLS and YYNGEE. This CDR3 region has 11 residues.

This chain joins TRBV4-2 and TRBJ1-2, with D perhaps matching TRBD1 (5 bases). This CDR3 spans 17 amino acids. Germline V gives CDR1 LGHNA, CDR2 YNFKEQ. Trimming shortened V by 1 base and J by 4 bases, and 19 bases separated the two germline ends. The CDR3: CASSQGRGSSGLYGYTF. For the CDR3, the DNA is TGTGCCAGCAGCCAAGGGCGGGGCTCTTCAGGTCTCTATGGCTACACCTTC.

This sequence joins TRBV7-2 and TRBJ2-4, with D perhaps matching TRBD2 (6 bases). This CDR3 has 14 amino acids. Germline V gives CDR1 SGHTA, CDR2 FQGNSA. V was shortened by 4 bases and J by 9 bases, with 16 bases between the two germline ends. This CDR3 reads CASSSPGSWAIQYF. The CDR3 bases are TGTGCCAGCAGCTCCCCCGGGAGCTGGGCCATTCAGTACTTC.

V usage is TRBV4-3 and J usage is TRBJ1-1, with D perhaps TRBD1 (6 bases). V was pared by 0 bases and J by 3 bases, with 17 bases between. Germline values: CDR1 LGHNA, CDR2 YSLEER. This CDR3 is 17 amino acids long. Here the CDR3 reads CASSQEPNRVLDTEAFF. DNA of the CDR3: TGCGCCAGCAGCCAAGAACCGAACAGGGTTCTGGACACTGAAGCTTTCTTT.

This clonotype appeared a few times. V and J are TRBV20-1 and TRBJ2-5; 9 bases agree with TRBD2. Looked up from germline, CDR1 is DFQATT and CDR2 is SNEGSKA (reference sequence). The CDR3 extends over 14 amino acids. J was trimmed by 7 bases and V by 4 bases; bases with no gene match: 10. The DNA of the CDR3 is TGCAGTGCTACCTCCATAGCGGGGGAGGGGACCCAGTACTTC. Translating it yields CSATSIAGEGTQYF.

The gene calls are TRBV29-1 and TRBJ2-5; tentative D call: TRBD1 (6 bases). In germline, CDR1 is SQVTM, CDR2 ANQGSEA. V was pared by 4 bases and J by 10 bases, with 16 bases between. The CDR3 extends over 12 amino acids. CDR3 sequence: CSVADSEWDQYF. The DNA of the CDR3 is TGCAGCGTTGCGGACAGCGAGTGGGACCAGTACTTC. The full variable domain, completed using reference TRBV29-1 and TRBJ2-5, is SAVISQKPSRDICQRGTSLTIQCQVDSQVTMMFWYRQQPGQSLTLIATANQGSEATYESGFVIDKFPISRPNLTFSTLTVSNMSPEDSSIYLCSVADSEWDQYFGPGTRLLVL.

This clonotype came up a few times. The gene calls are TRBV7-2 and TRBJ1-4; 8 bases are shared with TRBD1. This CDR3 has 16 amino acids. J was trimmed by 3 bases and V by 5 bases; bases with no gene match: 8. Germline V CDR1 and CDR2: SGHTA, FQGNSA. The CDR3 DNA reads TGTGCCAGCAGCCTATACAGGGGGGGAGCTAATGAAAAACTGTTTTTT. It codes for CASSLYRGGANEKLFF.

J is TRBJ1-4 and V is TRBV20-1, with D perhaps TRBD1 (6 bases). Trimming removed 0 bases at V and 8 bases at J, with 19 bases between. CDR1 and CDR2 (germline): DFQATT, SNEGSKA (reference sequence). This CDR3 has 16 amino acids. CDR3 in amino acids: CSARDPAWGLAEKLFF. As DNA, the CDR3 is TGCAGTGCTAGAGATCCTGCCTGGGGGCTGGCGGAAAAACTGTTTTTT.

The chain employs TRBV7-2 and TRBJ1-2, with D maybe TRBD1 (6 bases). Germline CDR1 reads SGHTA; CDR2 reads FQGNSA. CDR3 length: 15 residues. Trimming shortened V by 1 base and J by 2 bases, and 11 bases separated the two germline ends. The CDR3 region is CASSLDIGTNYGYTF. In nucleotides, the CDR3 is TGTGCCAGCAGCTTAGACATCGGGACAAACTATGGCTACACCTTC.

The chain uses TRBV7-9 and TRBJ1-1; no reliable D call. Trimming cost V 4 bases and J 8 bases, with 17 bases left between them. CDR3 size: 14 residues. Germline CDR1 SEHNR, CDR2 FQNEAQ (reference sequence). The CDR3 DNA reads TGTGCCAGCAGCTCAAACGTAGGATGGTTCGAAGCTTTCTTT. Translated, it gives CASSSNVGWFEAFF.

Only a few counts were recorded for this clonotype. The V gene is TRBV28, the J gene TRBJ2-1; 8 bases are shared with TRBD2. Germline CDR1 reads MDHEN; CDR2 reads SYDVKM. V trimming: 8 bases; J trimming: 2 bases; junction bases outside the gene matches: 11. The CDR3 loop spans 16 amino acids. CDR3 DNA: TGTGCCAGCCGGGGGGGGGCTAGCGGGCCCTACAATGAGCAGTTCTTC. Protein: CASRGGASGPYNEQFF.

The genes are TRBV13 and TRBJ2-5, with D possibly being TRBD1 or TRBD2 (5 bases each). CDR3 size: 14 residues. V shed 4 bases and J shed 5 bases, with 14 bases lying between them. CDR1 PRHDT and CDR2 FYEKMQ come from the germline V gene (reference sequence). The CDR3: CASSSPTEGETQYF. DNA for the CDR3: TGTGCCAGCAGCTCGCCGACCGAGGGGGAGACCCAGTACTTC. Based on the CDR3 plus reference TRBV13 and TRBJ2-5, the full variable domain is AAGVIQSPRHLIKEKRETATLKCYPIPRHDTVYWYQQGPGQDPQFLISFYEKMQSDKGSIPDRFSAQQFSDYHSELNMSSLELGDSALYFCASSSPTEGETQYFGPGTRLLVL.

This chain uses TRBV28 with TRBJ1-2, with unresolved D. The CDR3 has 14 amino acids. Germline V lookup: CDR1 MDHEN, CDR2 SYDVKM. Trimming removed 2 bases from V and 4 bases from J, with 11 bases in between. CDR3 sequence (DNA): TGTGCCAGCAGTTTAGGCCCAGGCCTCTATGGCTACACCTTC. Its translation: CASSLGPGLYGYTF.